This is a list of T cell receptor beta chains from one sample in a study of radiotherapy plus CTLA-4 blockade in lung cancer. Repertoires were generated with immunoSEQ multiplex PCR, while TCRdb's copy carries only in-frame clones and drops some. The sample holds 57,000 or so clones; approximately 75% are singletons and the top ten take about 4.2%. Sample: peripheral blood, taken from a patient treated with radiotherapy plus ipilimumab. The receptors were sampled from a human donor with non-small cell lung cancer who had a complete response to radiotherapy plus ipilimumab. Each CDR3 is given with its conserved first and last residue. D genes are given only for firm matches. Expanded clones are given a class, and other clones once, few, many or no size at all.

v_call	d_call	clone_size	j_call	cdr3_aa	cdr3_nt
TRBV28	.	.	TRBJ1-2	CASSFNYGYTF	TGTGCCAGCAGTTTCAACTATGGCTACACCTTC
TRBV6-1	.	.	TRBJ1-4	CASSDGGGINEKLFF	TGTGCCAGCAGTGATGGGGGTGGGATCAATGAAAAACTGTTTTTT
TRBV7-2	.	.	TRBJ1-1	CASSPRGNTEAFF	TGTGCCAGCAGCCCGCGGGGGAACACTGAAGCTTTCTTT
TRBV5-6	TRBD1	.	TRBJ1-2	CASSLGTGVHYGYTF	TGTGCCAGCAGCTTAGGGACAGGGGTTCACTATGGCTACACCTTC
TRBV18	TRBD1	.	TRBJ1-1	CASSEGQGMNTEAFF	TGTGCCAGCTCCGAAGGACAGGGGATGAACACTGAAGCTTTCTTT
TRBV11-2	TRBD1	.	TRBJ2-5	CASSFSGTEETQYF	TGTGCCAGCAGCTTTTCCGGGACAGAAGAGACCCAGTACTTC
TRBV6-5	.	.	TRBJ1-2	CASSYSGRRLNYGYTF	TGTGCCAGCAGTTACTCGGGTCGTCGCCTCAACTATGGCTACACCTTC
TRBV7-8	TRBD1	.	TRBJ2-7	CASSLAGTGTYEQYF	TGTGCCAGCAGCTTAGCAGGGACAGGTACCTACGAGCAGTACTTC
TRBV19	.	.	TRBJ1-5	CASSIVSHSNQPQHF	TGTGCCAGTAGTATTGTGTCCCACAGCAATCAGCCCCAGCATTTT
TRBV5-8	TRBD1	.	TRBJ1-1	CASILTYQGAAEAFF	TGTGCCAGCATCCTAACATACCAGGGGGCGGCCGAAGCTTTCTTT
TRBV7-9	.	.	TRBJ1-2	CASSLFGPGGSYGYTF	TGTGCCAGCAGCCTCTTTGGCCCTGGGGGTTCCTATGGCTACACCTTC
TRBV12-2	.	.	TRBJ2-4	CASRHRERKGAKNIQYF	TGTGCAAGTCGTCATAGGGAGAGGAAAGGGGCCAAAAACATTCAGTACTTC
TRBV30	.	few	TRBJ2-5	CAWSVGGGGQETQYF	TGTGCCTGGAGTGTCGGCGGGGGCGGCCAAGAGACCCAGTACTTC
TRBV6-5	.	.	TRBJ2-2	CASSGTLGSGELFF	TGTGCCAGCAGTGGGACTTTGGGGTCCGGGGAGCTGTTTTTT
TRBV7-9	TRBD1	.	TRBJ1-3	CASSLSQGARYRNTIYF	TGTGCCAGCAGCTTGTCCCAGGGGGCGCGGTATAGAAACACCATATATTTT
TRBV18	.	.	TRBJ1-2	CASSPLQGDYGYTF	TGTGCCAGCTCACCGTTACAGGGCGACTATGGCTACACCTTC
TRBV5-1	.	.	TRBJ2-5	CASSLGPIQETQYF	TGCGCCAGCAGCTTAGGACCAATCCAAGAGACCCAGTACTTC
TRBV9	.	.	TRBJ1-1	CASSGTGYTEAFF	TGTGCCAGCAGCGGAACAGGGTACACTGAAGCTTTCTTT
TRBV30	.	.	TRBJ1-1	CAGRAQGTEAFF	TGTGCCGGGAGAGCTCAGGGCACTGAAGCTTTCTTT
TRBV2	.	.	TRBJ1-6	CASFVDFSSYNSPLHF	TGTGCCAGCTTCGTGGATTTTAGCTCCTATAATTCACCCCTCCACTTT
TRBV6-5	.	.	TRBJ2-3	CASSSSGSFTDTQYF	TGTGCCAGCAGTTCATCGGGCAGCTTCACAGATACGCAGTATTTT
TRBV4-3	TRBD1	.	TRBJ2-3	CASSQDPGTGGVDTQYF	TGCGCCAGCAGCCAAGATCCCGGGACAGGGGGCGTGGATACGCAGTATTTT
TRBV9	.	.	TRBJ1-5	CASSVDENQPQHF	TGTGCCAGCAGCGTAGACGAGAATCAGCCCCAGCATTTT
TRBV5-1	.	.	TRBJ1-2	CASSLTGQDYGYTF	TGCGCCAGTTCGTTGACAGGTCAGGACTATGGCTACACCTTC
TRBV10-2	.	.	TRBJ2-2	CASTSWLPSNTGELFF	TGCGCCAGCACATCCTGGCTTCCCTCGAACACCGGGGAGCTGTTTTTT
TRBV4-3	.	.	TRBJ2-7	CASSQEGGPSHEQYF	TGCGCCAGCAGCCAAGAGGGGGGGCCGTCCCACGAGCAGTACTTC
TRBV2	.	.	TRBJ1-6	CASRTQGINNSPLHF	TGTGCCAGCAGGACACAGGGTATAAATAATTCACCCCTCCACTTT
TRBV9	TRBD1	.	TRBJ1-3	CASSVDREGNTIYF	TGTGCCAGCAGCGTGGACAGGGAGGGAAACACCATATATTTT
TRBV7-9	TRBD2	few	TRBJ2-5	CASSPRDAAGRWETQYF	TGTGCCAGCAGCCCCCGGGACGCCGCCGGGAGGTGGGAGACCCAGTACTTC
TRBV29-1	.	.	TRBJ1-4	CSVSVFNEKLFF	TGCAGCGTCAGCGTTTTTAATGAAAAACTGTTTTTT
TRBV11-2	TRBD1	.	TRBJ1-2	CASTQDRAYGYTF	TGTGCCAGCACCCAGGACAGGGCTTACGGCTACACCTTC
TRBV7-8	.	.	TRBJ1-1	CATRTRGGLPGAFF	TGTGCCACACGAACGAGAGGGGGGCTGCCCGGGGCTTTCTTT
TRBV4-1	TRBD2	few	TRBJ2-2	CASSQGLAGSGTGELFF	TGCGCCAGCAGCCAAGGACTAGCGGGATCTGGCACCGGGGAGCTGTTTTTT
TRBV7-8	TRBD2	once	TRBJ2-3	CASSSKRDTDTQYF	TGTGCCAGCAGCTCTAAGCGGGACACAGATACGCAGTATTTT
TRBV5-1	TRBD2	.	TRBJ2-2	CASSREGMYTGELFF	TGCGCCAGCAGCCGGGAGGGGATGTACACCGGGGAGCTGTTTTTT
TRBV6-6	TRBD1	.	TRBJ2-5	CASNKPSGQGAGTQYF	TGTGCCAGCAATAAACCCTCGGGACAGGGGGCGGGGACCCAGTACTTC
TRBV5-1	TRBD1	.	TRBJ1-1	CASSFPDRGTVQNTEAFF	TGCGCCAGCAGCTTTCCCGACAGGGGAACGGTCCAGAACACTGAAGCTTTCTTT
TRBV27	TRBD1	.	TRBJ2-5	CASSAQGARETQYF	TGTGCCAGCAGTGCCCAGGGGGCACGGGAGACCCAGTACTTC
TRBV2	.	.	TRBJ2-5	CANSRGSRAEETQYF	TGTGCTAACAGCAGAGGGAGCAGGGCTGAAGAGACCCAGTACTTC
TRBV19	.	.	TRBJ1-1	CASQRGELNTEAFF	TGTGCCAGCCAAAGGGGTGAATTGAACACTGAAGCTTTCTTT
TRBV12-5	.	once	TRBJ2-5	CASGLGGRVGETQYF	TGTGCTAGTGGTTTGGGGGGACGAGTGGGTGAGACCCAGTACTTC
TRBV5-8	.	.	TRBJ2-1	CASWIRPFF	TGTGCCAGTTGGATCCGGCCGTTCTTC
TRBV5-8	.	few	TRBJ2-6	CASRPTWVLGANVLTF	TGTGCCAGCAGACCGACATGGGTACTTGGGGCCAACGTCCTGACTTTC
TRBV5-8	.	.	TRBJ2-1	CASSRNRDGNNEQFF	TGTGCCAGCAGCCGAAACCGGGACGGGAACAATGAGCAGTTCTTC
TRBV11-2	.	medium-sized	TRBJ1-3	CASVGGRSFSGNTIYF	TGTGCCAGCGTCGGGGGCAGATCCTTTTCTGGAAACACCATATATTTT